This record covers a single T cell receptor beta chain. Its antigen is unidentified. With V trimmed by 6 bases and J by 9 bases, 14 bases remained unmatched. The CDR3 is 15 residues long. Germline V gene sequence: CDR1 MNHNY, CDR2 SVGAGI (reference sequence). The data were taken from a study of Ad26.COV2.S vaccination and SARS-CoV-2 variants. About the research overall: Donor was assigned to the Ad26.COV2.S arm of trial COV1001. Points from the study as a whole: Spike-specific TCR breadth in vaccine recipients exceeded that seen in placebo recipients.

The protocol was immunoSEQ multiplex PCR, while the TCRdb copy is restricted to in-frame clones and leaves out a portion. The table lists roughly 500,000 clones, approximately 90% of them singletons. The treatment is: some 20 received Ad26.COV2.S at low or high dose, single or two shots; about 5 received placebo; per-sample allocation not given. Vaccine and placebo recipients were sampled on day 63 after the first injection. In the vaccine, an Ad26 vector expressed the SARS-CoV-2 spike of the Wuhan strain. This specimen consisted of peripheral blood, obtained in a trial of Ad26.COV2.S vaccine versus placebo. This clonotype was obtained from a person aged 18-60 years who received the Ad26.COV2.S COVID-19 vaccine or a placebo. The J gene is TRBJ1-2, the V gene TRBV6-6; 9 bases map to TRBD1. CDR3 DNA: TGTGCCAGCAGAAACGGGACAGGGAACCGGCATCGCTACACCTTC. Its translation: CASRNGTGNRHRYTF.